This T cell receptor (beta chain) is from a study of read filtering for tumor transcriptome and immune sequencing. Study-wide background: Among patients, some 17 were male and about 15 female, aged roughly 45 to 90 (mean approximately 64).

Sampling of bone marrow took place during active disease in every patient. Germline CDR1 and CDR2: SQVTM and ANQGSEA. CDR3 size: 13 residues. V lost 2 bases to trimming and J lost 6 bases, with 11 bases between them. From 300 to 450 ng of RNA, a library with molecular barcoded alpha/delta and beta/gamma adaptors was made. Via MiXCR, TCRdb re-called the reads, giving one row per CDR3 protein. The data hold about 130,000 distinct CDR3 sequences, with roughly 13% observed a single time. The sequence came from a donor at least 40 years old with multiple myeloma. The rearrangement links TRBV29-1 to TRBJ1-5, with D possibly TRBD1 on 5 matching bases. Sequenced material: a population of CD138-negative cells sorted from bone marrow. The CDR3 protein is CSVEQGRGQPQHF. CDR3 sequence (DNA): TGCAGCGTTGAACAGGGTAGAGGTCAGCCCCAGCATTTT.